This TCR beta chain was observed in a study of blood T cell repertoires in COVID-19. Study overall: PBMCs, B-cell-depleted T cells, or T cells provided the cDNA or gDNA that made up the material.

The CDR3 is 17 residues long. Trimming stripped 4 bases from V and 2 bases from J, with 18 bases between. Germline CDR1 reads MDHEN; CDR2 reads SYDVKM. Here immunoSEQ multiplex PCR was the method, and the copy in TCRdb shows in-frame clones only, minus some. The data hold some 45,000 clones, with 88% observed a single time. The V gene is TRBV28, the J gene TRBJ1-5, with a tentative D call TRBD1 (6 bases). The TCR originated in a human donor in a cohort sampled during active COVID-19. The sequencing sample was made of peripheral blood. The CDR3 region is CASSSAPGAVGNQPQHF. Here the CDR3 DNA reads TGTGCCAGCAGTTCGGCTCCAGGGGCTGTTGGCAATCAGCCCCAGCATTTT.